These 30 T cell receptor beta chains were all obtained from the same sample, sequenced in a study of CD8+ T cells in alopecia areata. As to treatment: oral pan-JAK inhibitor, 5-10 mg twice daily. TCR sequencing used cDNA made by reverse transcription of extracted RNA. This table comes from immunoSEQ multiplex PCR, and its TCRdb copy is limited to in-frame clones, with some not included. In the table there are 90,000 to 100,000 clones, approximately 66% of which are singletons. The starting material was CD8+ T cells sorted from blood, obtained at week 4, from a patient treated with tofacitinib. The receptor source for this set is a human donor with alopecia areata.

Only a few counts were recorded for this clone. This rearrangement joins TRBV29-1 to TRBJ2-5, with a possible D match to TRBD2 (7 bases). CDR3 size: 13 residues. Trimming shortened V by 7 bases and J by 5 bases, and 17 bases separated the two germline ends. Germline V gene data show CDR1 as SQVTM and CDR2 as ANQGSEA. The CDR3 region is CSGTGGRVETQYF. The CDR3 DNA sequence: TGCAGCGGGACCGGGGGGCGCGTGGAGACCCAGTACTTC.

This rearrangement joins TRBV7-9 to TRBJ2-7, with D possibly matching TRBD2 (6 bases). Germline loops: CDR1 SEHNR, CDR2 FQNEAQ (reference sequence). The CDR3 has 15 amino acids. The ends were cut back, 4 bases at V and 3 bases at J, with 16 bases in the middle. In nucleotides, the CDR3 is TGTGCCAGCAGCTCCCAGGGCGGGGCGGTCTACGAGCAGTACTTC. This codes for CASSSQGGAVYEQYF.

The chain has TRBV9 and TRBJ2-1; TRBD2 agrees at 9 bases. J lost 2 bases, V lost 4 bases, and 7 bases had no gene match. The CDR3 spans 16 residues. From germline, CDR1 is SGDLS and CDR2 YYNGEE. This chain's CDR3 is CASSSHSGGTYNEQFF. The CDR3 region has the DNA TGTGCCAGCAGCTCCCATAGCGGGGGAACCTACAATGAGCAGTTCTTC.

The CDR3 nucleotides read TGTGCCAGCAGTTCCCACCCGAGCTCCTACAATGAGCAGTTCTTC. Amino acid sequence: CASSSHPSSYNEQFF. The V call is TRBV6-5, the J call TRBJ2-1; D unclear. V lost 4 bases, J lost 0 bases, and 10 bases lay in between. Per germline, CDR1 MNHEY and CDR2 SVGAGI. The CDR3 extends over 15 amino acids.

The chain couples TRBV15 to TRBJ1-4, with D hard to call. CDR1 and CDR2 from the germline V gene are LNHNV and YYDKDF (reference sequence). Trimming removed 3 bases from V and 4 bases from J, with 12 bases in between. The CDR3 has 15 amino acids. CDR3 sequence (DNA): TGTGCCACCAGCAGCGCAACGGGCCGTAATGAAAAACTGTTTTTT. Translation: CATSSATGRNEKLFF.

This clone was recorded only once. J is TRBJ1-4 and V is TRBV29-1; D remains unclear. V was clipped by 3 bases and J by 10 bases, with 18 bases between them. This CDR3 has 14 amino acids. CDR1 and CDR2 from the germline V gene are SQVTM and ANQGSEA. CDR3 sequence (DNA): TGCAGCGTTGACGTCGGACCGATATCTGGAAAACTGTTTTTT. Protein product: CSVDVGPISGKLFF. Together with reference TRBV29-1 and TRBJ1-4, the CDR3 gives the full variable domain: SAVISQKPSRDICQRGTSLTIQCQVDSQVTMMFWYRQQPGQSLTLIATANQGSEATYESGFVIDKFPISRPNLTFSTLTVSNMSPEDSSIYLCSVDVGPISGKLFFGSGTQLSVL.

CDR3 nucleotide sequence: TGTGCCAGCAGTTACTCGAATCGAGGAAACTATGGCTACACCTTC. This codes for CASSYSNRGNYGYTF. The chain employs TRBV6-5 and TRBJ1-2; D remains ambiguous. The V end lost 0 bases, the J end lost 2 bases, and 10 bases lay between the germline ends. This CDR3 contains 15 residues. From germline, CDR1 is MNHEY and CDR2 SVGAGI.

The chain combines TRBV29-1 with TRBJ2-1; D is unclear. The ends were cut back, 8 bases at V and 9 bases at J, with 14 bases in the middle. The CDR3 is 11 amino acids. Germline CDR1 SQVTM, CDR2 ANQGSEA. DNA for the CDR3: TGCAGCATAGACGGTGGGGTTGAGCAGTTCTTC. It yields the protein CSIDGGVEQFF.

This chain joins TRBV2 and TRBJ2-5, with TRBD2 matching over 8 bases. CDR3 length: 16 amino acids. V was clipped by 8 bases and J by 2 bases; unmatched bases: 13. Germline CDR1 reads SNHLY; CDR2 reads FYNNEI. The CDR3 DNA is TGTGCCAGCGAAGGTTGGACGGGAGGGTCACAAGAGACCCAGTACTTC. It yields the protein CASEGWTGGSQETQYF.

This clone was observed a single time. V is TRBV29-1 and J is TRBJ1-2, with D uncertain. The CDR3 spans 12 residues. V dropped 4 bases and J dropped 3 bases, with 9 bases sitting between them. Germline values: CDR1 SQVTM, CDR2 ANQGSEA. The CDR3 loop is CSVVGDDYGYTF. The CDR3 DNA reads TGCAGCGTTGTTGGCGACGACTATGGCTACACCTTC.

This rearrangement joins TRBV29-1 to TRBJ1-1, with a possible D match to TRBD1 (5 bases). The germline V gene encodes CDR1 SQVTM and CDR2 ANQGSEA. There are 12 residues in the CDR3. The V and J ends lost 7 bases and 2 bases respectively, with 11 bases between them. The CDR3 reads CSGTGTNTEAFF. The DNA for the CDR3 is TGCAGCGGGACCGGGACCAACACTGAAGCTTTCTTT.

This chain connects TRBV6-5 to TRBJ2-1; the D gene could be TRBD1 or TRBD2 (6 bases each). The CDR3 length is 15 residues. Germline CDR1 is MNHEY and CDR2 is SVGAGI. The V and J ends lost 8 bases and 0 bases respectively, with 14 bases between them. As DNA, the CDR3 is TGTGCCAGCTCTAGAGGGGGGAGCTCCTACAATGAGCAGTTCTTC. Translating gives CASSRGGSSYNEQFF.

The V call is TRBV29-1, the J call TRBJ2-1; no firm D call. Germline CDR1 reads SQVTM; CDR2 reads ANQGSEA. This CDR3 has 15 amino acids. Trimming removed 1 base from V and 3 bases from J, with 13 bases in between. This chain's CDR3 is CSVEAGAWGYNEQFF. CDR3 sequence (DNA): TGCAGCGTTGAAGCTGGAGCGTGGGGCTACAATGAGCAGTTCTTC.

This chain's CDR3 is CASWTGGTEAFF. CDR3 nucleotides: TGTGCCAGTTGGACAGGGGGCACTGAAGCTTTCTTT. The rearrangement joins TRBV19 to TRBJ1-1; the match to TRBD1 covers 10 bases. Germline CDR1 LNHDA, CDR2 SQIVND (reference sequence). The CDR3 extends over 12 amino acids. Losses at the gene ends were 8 bases for V and 4 bases for J; bases not matched to a gene: 1.

This clone was seen a handful of times. The chain recombines TRBV7-9 with TRBJ1-1, with D possibly TRBD1 on 5 matching bases. Trimming shortened V by 6 bases and J by 7 bases, and 15 bases separated the two germline ends. The CDR3 covers 13 residues. Germline V gives CDR1 SEHNR, CDR2 FQNEAQ (reference sequence). The CDR3: CASRPPGRSEAFF. CDR3 DNA sequence: TGTGCCAGCAGACCCCCGGGACGGAGTGAAGCTTTCTTT.

This clone was observed a handful of times. The chain joins TRBV30 to TRBJ1-1, with D perhaps matching TRBD1 (5 bases). This CDR3 has 13 residues. Trimming cost V 3 bases and J 4 bases, with 12 bases left between them. CDR1 is GTSNPN and CDR2 is SVGIG in the germline V gene (reference sequence). The chain's CDR3 is CAWSENTGTEAFF. CDR3 bases: TGTGCCTGGAGCGAAAACACAGGCACTGAAGCTTTCTTT.

This clone was seen more than once but under ten times. The chain couples TRBV29-1 to TRBJ1-1, with TRBD1 as a possible D gene (6 bases). This CDR3 is 12 amino acids long. Germline loops: CDR1 SQVTM, CDR2 ANQGSEA. V gave up 5 bases and J gave up 8 bases, with 15 bases separating them. The CDR3: CSVNLGGREAFF. In DNA, the CDR3 is TGCAGCGTTAATCTAGGGGGAAGGGAAGCTTTCTTT.

The chain carries TRBV7-9 and TRBJ1-1, with a weak D call TRBD1 (5 bases). Trimming removed 3 bases at V and 0 bases at J, with 8 bases between. CDR3 length equals 14 residues. Germline lookup yields CDR1 SEHNR and CDR2 FQNEAQ (reference sequence). The CDR3 nucleotides read TGTGCCAGCAGCTTTGACAGCATGAACACTGAAGCTTTCTTT. Protein product: CASSFDSMNTEAFF.

The table lists this clone with a few counts. The chain is built from TRBV27 and TRBJ2-2, with TRBD1 as a possible D gene (5 bases). The CDR3 length is 13 residues. Germline CDR1 MNHEY, CDR2 SMNVEV (reference sequence). Trimming pared 5 bases from V and 4 bases from J, leaving 8 bases between. CDR3 nucleotide sequence: TGTGCCAGCAGTGCACAGGTCACCGGGGAGCTGTTTTTT. Translated, it gives CASSAQVTGELFF.

The rearrangement links TRBV4-3 to TRBJ2-1; 10 bases map to TRBD2. Per germline, CDR1 LGHNA and CDR2 YSLEER. The CDR3 covers 16 residues. Trimming removed 0 bases from V and 9 bases from J; junction bases left unmatched: 8. The CDR3 protein is CASSQDPAGGPIEQFF. As DNA, the CDR3 is TGCGCCAGCAGCCAAGATCCAGCGGGAGGGCCAATTGAGCAGTTCTTC.

The V call is TRBV2, the J call TRBJ2-3, with D possibly TRBD2 on 6 matching bases. The V gene's germline CDR1 is SNHLY and CDR2 FYNNEI. Trimming took 5 bases from V and 0 from J, leaving 9 bases between them. This CDR3 contains 14 residues. This CDR3 reads CASSYGTSTDTQYF. DNA of the CDR3: TGTGCCAGCAGTTACGGGACTAGCACAGATACGCAGTATTTT.

A single count supports this clone. The V gene is TRBV7-9, the J gene TRBJ2-7; 9 bases align to TRBD2. Germline CDR1 and CDR2: SEHNR and FQNEAQ (reference sequence). This CDR3 region has 15 residues. V lost 6 bases to trimming and J lost 4 bases; unmatched junction nucleotides: 10. This CDR3 is CASSSSTGLAYEQYF. CDR3 DNA sequence: TGTGCCAGCAGTTCCTCAACCGGACTAGCGTACGAGCAGTACTTC. The variable domain in full, with the rest retrieved from reference TRBV7-9 and TRBJ2-7, is DTGVSQNPRHKITKRGQNVTFRCDPISEHNRLYWYRQTLGQGPEFLTYFQNEAQLEKSRLLSDRFSAERPKGSFSTLEIQRTEQGDSAMYLCASSSSTGLAYEQYFGPGTRLTVT.

V and J are TRBV27 and TRBJ1-4; D possibly corresponds to TRBD1 (6 bases). Germline lookup yields CDR1 MNHEY and CDR2 SMNVEV (reference sequence). This CDR3 contains 16 residues. V lost 3 bases and J lost 0, with 11 bases in between. The chain's CDR3 is CASSFQGPATNEKLFF. CDR3 nucleotides: TGTGCCAGCAGTTTCCAGGGGCCCGCAACTAATGAAAAACTGTTTTTT.

In its sample, this clone was seen a few times. DNA of the CDR3: TGCGCCAGCAGCCAAGATGGGACAGGGTTAGCTGAGCAGTTCTTC. It translates to CASSQDGTGLAEQFF. The chain has TRBV4-3 and TRBJ2-1, with 9 bases aligning to TRBD1. The CDR3 contains 15 residues. Germline loops: CDR1 LGHNA, CDR2 YSLEER. J lost 9 bases, V lost 0 bases, and 6 bases had no gene match.

The chain carries TRBV2 and TRBJ1-1; D may be TRBD1 (6 bases). This CDR3 region has 14 residues. Germline assignment: CDR1 SNHLY and CDR2 FYNNEI. V lost 4 bases and J 2 bases, leaving 11 bases between the germline ends. CDR3 region: CASSGARGNTEAFF. The DNA of the CDR3 is TGTGCCAGCAGTGGGGCCAGGGGAAACACTGAAGCTTTCTTT.

V and J are TRBV7-3 and TRBJ2-5; 8 nucleotides align to TRBD2. The germline gives CDR1 SGHTA, CDR2 FQGTGA. V lost 0 bases and J lost 7; bases outside the gene matches: 7. The CDR3 covers 15 residues. The CDR3 protein is CASSLTAGGLVTQYF. CDR3 nucleotides: TGTGCCAGCAGCTTAACTGCGGGAGGACTTGTGACCCAGTACTTC. Supplemented by reference TRBV7-3 and TRBJ2-5, the full variable domain reads GAGVSQTPSNKVTEKGKYVELRCDPISGHTALYWYRQSLGQGPEFLIYFQGTGAADDSGLPNDRFFAVRPEGSVSTLKIQRTERGDSAVYLCASSLTAGGLVTQYFGPGTRLLVL.

The chain couples TRBV13 to TRBJ2-3; 11 nucleotides line up with TRBD2. The V gene end was trimmed by 7 bases and the J gene end by 5 bases; junction bases not matched to a gene: 11. CDR1 and CDR2 from the germline V gene are PRHDT and FYEKMQ (reference sequence). The CDR3 is 16 residues long. This chain's CDR3 is CASTAIAGGQEDTQYF. CDR3 nucleotide sequence: TGTGCCAGCACCGCTATAGCGGGGGGGCAGGAAGATACGCAGTATTTT.

This clone was picked up a small number of times. The DNA of the CDR3 is TGTGCCAGCTCACCACCTGACAGGGGGACAGGACCGTTCTTC. Translation: CASSPPDRGTGPFF. The chain carries TRBV18 and TRBJ2-1; 9 positions agree with TRBD1. V shed 0 bases and J 15 bases; nucleotides not matched to a gene: 9. CDR3 length: 14 residues. From germline, CDR1 is KGHSH and CDR2 LQKENI.

This chain links TRBV5-4 with TRBJ1-1; 8 positions match TRBD1. Germline V gene sequence: CDR1 SGHNT, CDR2 YYREEE (reference sequence). The CDR3 has 15 residues. The V and J ends lost 3 bases and 3 bases, in that order; junction bases with no gene match: 7. In DNA form, the CDR3 reads TGTGCCAGCAGCTCAGGACAGGGCGGAGACACTGAAGCTTTCTTT. This gives the protein CASSSGQGGDTEAFF. The full variable domain, with the rest looked up from reference TRBV5-4 and TRBJ1-1, is ETGVTQSPTHLIKTRGQQVTLRCSSQSGHNTVSWYQQALGQGPQFIFQYYREEENGRGNFPPRFSGLQFPNYSSELNVNALELDDSALYLCASSSGQGGDTEAFFGQGTRLTVV.

The rearrangement joins TRBV7-2 to TRBJ2-5; D gene ambiguous. Per germline, CDR1 SGHTA and CDR2 FQGNSA. The CDR3 is 15 residues long. V gave up 3 bases and J gave up 4 bases, with 15 bases separating them. The DNA for the CDR3 is TGTGCCAGCAGCTTTTTGGCAGGATTTTTAGAGACCCAGTACTTC. Translation gives CASSFLAGFLETQYF.